This T cell receptor (beta chain) was obtained from a study of shared clonotypes between healthy human individuals. Using immunoSEQ multiplex PCR, the repertoire was profiled, and TCRdb retains in-frame clones only, with some absent. The top ten clones hold roughly 1.2% of a sample with some 1.5 million clones, around 97% of them seen once. Remarks on this clone: The target antigen is unknown.

General observations from the study: Across subsets, estimated richness was generally greater for naive than for memory populations.

The germline gives CDR1 MNHEY, CDR2 SMNVEV (reference sequence). The ends lost 5 bases at V and 6 bases at J; junction bases unmatched: 18. The CDR3 has 18 residues. The receptor was isolated from a man in his thirties or forties in good health. This rearrangement joins TRBV27 to TRBJ2-2; TRBD1 aligns across 7 bases. Sequencing used naive CD4+ T cells sorted from blood. Indicated subset: CD45RA+ positively selected. The CDR3 DNA sequence: TGTGCCAGCAGTCCTAGCCGGCTAGACAGGGTTCCTGCCGGGGAGCTGTTTTTT. Translated, it gives CASSPSRLDRVPAGELFF.